This TCR beta chain was profiled in a study of beta chain features in type 1 diabetes. Study-level information: Cells sorted and examined across all samples totaled approximately 110 million.

Expressed TCRB transcripts were sequenced, since all the RNA that had been isolated was reverse transcribed. The data were produced by immunoSEQ multiplex PCR, yet TCRdb's version contains in-frame clones alone and is incomplete. The table records almost 250,000 clones, 13% to 15% of them present only once. The CDR3 is 14 residues long. Germline CDR1 MNHEY, CDR2 SMNVEV (reference sequence). The V end was cut by 0 bases, the J end by 6 bases, with 12 bases between. Notes on the study in general: It was among patients, rather than healthy donors, that naive, central memory and Treg TCRB repertoires appeared more similar. Patients with type 1 diabetes carried fewer insertions and had more deletions at their VDJ junctions. Using cDNA template may skew counts toward highly expressing activated cells.

With regard to this clone: Its target is not known.

The TCR comes from a woman aged 40 to 50 in good health. Input material: naive CD4+ T cells from blood. V usage is TRBV27 and J usage is TRBJ2-7, with D perhaps matching TRBD1 (6 bases). The CDR3 coding sequence is TGTGCCAGCAGTTTATCGCAGGGGCCGGGCGAGCAGTACTTC. Translation: CASSLSQGPGEQYF.